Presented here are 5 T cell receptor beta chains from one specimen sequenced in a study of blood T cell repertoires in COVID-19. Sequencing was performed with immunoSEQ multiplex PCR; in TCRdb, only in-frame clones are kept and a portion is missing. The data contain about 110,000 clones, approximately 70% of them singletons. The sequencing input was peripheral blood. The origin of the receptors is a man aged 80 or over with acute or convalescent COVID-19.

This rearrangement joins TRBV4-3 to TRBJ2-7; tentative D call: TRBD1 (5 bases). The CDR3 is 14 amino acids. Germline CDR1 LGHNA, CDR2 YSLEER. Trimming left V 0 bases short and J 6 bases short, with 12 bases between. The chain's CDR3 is CASSQDYPGREQYF. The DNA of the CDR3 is TGCGCCAGCAGCCAAGATTACCCAGGGCGCGAGCAGTACTTC.

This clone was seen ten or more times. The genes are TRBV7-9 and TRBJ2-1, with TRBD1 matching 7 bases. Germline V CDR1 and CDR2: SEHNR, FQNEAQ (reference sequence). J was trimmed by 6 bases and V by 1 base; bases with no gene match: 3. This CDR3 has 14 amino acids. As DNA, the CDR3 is TGTGCCAGCAGCTTAGGGACAGGCAGCAATGAGCAGTTCTTC. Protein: CASSLGTGSNEQFF.

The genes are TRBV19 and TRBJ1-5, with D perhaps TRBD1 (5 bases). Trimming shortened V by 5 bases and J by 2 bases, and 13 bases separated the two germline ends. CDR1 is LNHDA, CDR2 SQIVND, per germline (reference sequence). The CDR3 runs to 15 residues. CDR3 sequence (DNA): TGTGCCAGTAGTGCCCTCGGGGGGGGCAATCAGCCCCAGCATTTT. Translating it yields CASSALGGGNQPQHF.

CDR3 protein: CASRQGRRNTEAFF. The DNA of the CDR3 is TGTGCCAGTAGGCAGGGGCGGAGGAACACTGAAGCTTTCTTT. V is TRBV19 and J is TRBJ1-1; tentatively, D is TRBD1 (6 bases). CDR1 and CDR2 (germline): LNHDA, SQIVND (reference sequence). There are 14 residues in the CDR3. The V gene lost 6 bases and the J gene lost 1 base, with 12 bases spanning the gap.

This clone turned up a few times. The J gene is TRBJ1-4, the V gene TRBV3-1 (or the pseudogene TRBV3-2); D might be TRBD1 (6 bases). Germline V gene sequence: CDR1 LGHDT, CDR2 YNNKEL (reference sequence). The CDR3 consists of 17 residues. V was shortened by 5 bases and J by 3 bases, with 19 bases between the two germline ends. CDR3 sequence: CASSSREAGAANEKLFF. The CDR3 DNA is TGTGCCAGCAGCTCCCGGGAGGCAGGGGCGGCTAATGAAAAACTGTTTTTT.